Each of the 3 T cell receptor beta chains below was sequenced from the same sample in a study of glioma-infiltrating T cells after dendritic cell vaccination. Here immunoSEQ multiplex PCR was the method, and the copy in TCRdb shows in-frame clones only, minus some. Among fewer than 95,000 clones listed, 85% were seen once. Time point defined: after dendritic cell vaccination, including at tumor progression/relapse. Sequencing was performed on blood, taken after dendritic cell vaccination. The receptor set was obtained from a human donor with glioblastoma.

DNA for the CDR3: TGTGCCAGCAGTTACGGCCCCGGGGGAGCTTTCTTT. Protein product: CASSYGPGGAFF. The rearrangement links TRBV6-5 to TRBJ1-1, with a possible D match to TRBD1 (5 bases). The CDR3 is 12 residues long. Deletions cut 2 bases from V and 10 bases from J, with 11 bases between. Germline V gene data show CDR1 as MNHEY and CDR2 as SVGAGI.

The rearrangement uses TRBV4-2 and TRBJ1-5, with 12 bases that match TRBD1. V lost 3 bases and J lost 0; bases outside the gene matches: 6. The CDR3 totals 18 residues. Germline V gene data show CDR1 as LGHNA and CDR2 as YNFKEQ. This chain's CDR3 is CASSQEGQGANSNQPQHF. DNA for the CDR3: TGTGCCAGCAGCCAGGAGGGACAGGGGGCTAATAGCAATCAGCCCCAGCATTTT.

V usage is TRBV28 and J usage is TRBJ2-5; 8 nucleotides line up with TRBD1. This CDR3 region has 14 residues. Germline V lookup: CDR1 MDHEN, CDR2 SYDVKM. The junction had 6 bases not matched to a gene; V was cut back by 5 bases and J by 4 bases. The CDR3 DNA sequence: TGTGCCAGCAGTCCAGGGGGCGGAGGAGAGACCCAGTACTTC. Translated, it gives CASSPGGGGETQYF.